The present TCR beta chain was sequenced within a study of cytomegalovirus exposure and HLA in healthy donors. A word on this clone: Its specificity is unknown.

Study findings and constraints: An Asian-associated ancestry cluster reportedly showed fewer N-insertions than the roughly 670-donor mean in a later analysis. No immune exposure information besides CMV serostatus was available.

PCR amplification relied on 60 Vbeta primers (plus 13 Jbeta primers). Assay used: immunoSEQ multiplex PCR; TCRdb lists only in-frame clones, some missing. The profile shows fewer than 200,000 clones, roughly 65% of them singletons. The sample taken for sequencing was PBMCs. This TCR derives from a woman aged 18-29 years in good health and CMV-seropositive.

CDR3 DNA: TGCGCCAGCAGCCAAGGACGGACAGGGATGTACGAAAAACTGTTTTTT. Translated: CASSQGRTGMYEKLFF. V and J are TRBV4-3 and TRBJ1-4, with 8 bases lining up with TRBD1. The CDR3 spans 16 residues. Germline V gene sequence: CDR1 LGHNA, CDR2 YSLEER. V lost 1 base, J lost 8 bases, and 9 bases stayed unmatched.